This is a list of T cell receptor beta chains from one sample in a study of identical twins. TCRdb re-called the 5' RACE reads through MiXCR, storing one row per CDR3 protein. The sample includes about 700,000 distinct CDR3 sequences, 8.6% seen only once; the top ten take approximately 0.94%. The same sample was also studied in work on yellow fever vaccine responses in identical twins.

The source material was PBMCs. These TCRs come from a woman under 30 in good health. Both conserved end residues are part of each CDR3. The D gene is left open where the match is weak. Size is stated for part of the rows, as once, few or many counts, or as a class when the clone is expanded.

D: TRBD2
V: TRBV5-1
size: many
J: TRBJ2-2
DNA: TGCGCCAGCAGCATAGCGGGAGCGAACACCGGGGAGCTGTTTTTT
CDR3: CASSIAGANTGELFF

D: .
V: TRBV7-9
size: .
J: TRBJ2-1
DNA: TGTGCCAGCAGGCCAGGGGCCCCCTCCTACAATGAGCAGTTCTTC
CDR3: CASRPGAPSYNEQFF

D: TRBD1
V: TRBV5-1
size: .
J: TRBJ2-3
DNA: TGCGCCACCAAACCTAGACAGGGGGCAACAGATACGCAGTATTTT
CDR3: CATKPRQGATDTQYF

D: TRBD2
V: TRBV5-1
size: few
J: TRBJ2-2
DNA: TGCGCCAGCAGCTTCCCGACTAGCGGGGGGGCCTACGCCGGGGAGCTGTTTTTT
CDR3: CASSFPTSGGAYAGELFF

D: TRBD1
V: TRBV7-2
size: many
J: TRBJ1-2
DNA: TGTGCCAGCAGCTTAGGTCCAGGGGGCGAATATGGCTACACCTTC
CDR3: CASSLGPGGEYGYTF

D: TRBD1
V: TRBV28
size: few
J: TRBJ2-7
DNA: TGTGCCAGCAGTTTATCCTCGGCGCGACAGGGGATGAGTTCCTACGAGCAGTACTTC
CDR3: CASSLSSARQGMSSYEQYF

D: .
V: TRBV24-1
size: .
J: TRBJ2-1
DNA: TGTGCCACCAGTGATCATCCCCGGACCTCCTACAATGAGCAGTTCTTC
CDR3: CATSDHPRTSYNEQFF

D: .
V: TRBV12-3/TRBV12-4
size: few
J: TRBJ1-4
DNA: TGTGCCAGCCGAACGAGTCCCAATGAAAAACTGTTTTTT
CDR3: CASRTSPNEKLFF

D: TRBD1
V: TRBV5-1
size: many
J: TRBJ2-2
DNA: TGCGCCAGCAGCCCATCACAGGGGGCCGCCGGGGAGCTGTTTTTT
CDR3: CASSPSQGAAGELFF

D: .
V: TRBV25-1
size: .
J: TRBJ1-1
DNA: TGTGCCAGCAGTGAATACGGGGGGAACACTGAAGCTTTCTTT
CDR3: CASSEYGGNTEAFF

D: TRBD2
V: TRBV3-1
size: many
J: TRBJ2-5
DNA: TGTGCCAGCAGTCATCATAGGACTAGCGGGCAAGAGACCCAGTACTTC
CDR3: CASSHHRTSGQETQYF

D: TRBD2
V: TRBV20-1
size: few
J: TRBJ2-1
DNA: TGCAGTGCTTCGCGGGGGGGGCCCAATGAGCAGTTCTTC
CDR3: CSASRGGPNEQFF

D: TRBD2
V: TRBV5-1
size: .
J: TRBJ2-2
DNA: TGCGCCACCCGCATCCTCCCTCCTAGCGGGGTTTCGAACACCGGGGAGCTGTTTTTT
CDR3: CATRILPPSGVSNTGELFF

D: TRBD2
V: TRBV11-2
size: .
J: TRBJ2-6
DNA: TGTGCCAGCAGCTTAGAGGGGGGGACTATTTCTGGGGCCAACGTCCTGACTTTC
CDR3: CASSLEGGTISGANVLTF

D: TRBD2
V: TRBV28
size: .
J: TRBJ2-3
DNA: TGTGCCAGCTGCGGGAGCTTAACAGATACGCAGTATTTT
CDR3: CASCGSLTDTQYF

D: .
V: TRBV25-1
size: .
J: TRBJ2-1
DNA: TGTGCCAGCAGTGAATTTTACAATGAGCAGTTCTTC
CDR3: CASSEFYNEQFF

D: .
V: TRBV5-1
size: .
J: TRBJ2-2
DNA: TGCGCCAGCAGACCTGGACTTTCCGCGAACACCGGGGAGCTGTTTTTT
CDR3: CASRPGLSANTGELFF

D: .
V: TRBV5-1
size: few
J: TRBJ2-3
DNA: TGCGCCAGCAGCTTGGAAACCTTTACAGATACGCAGTATTTT
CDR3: CASSLETFTDTQYF

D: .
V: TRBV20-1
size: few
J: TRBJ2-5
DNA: TGCAGTGCTAGACTCGAAGAAGCCCAGTACTTC
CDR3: CSARLEEAQYF

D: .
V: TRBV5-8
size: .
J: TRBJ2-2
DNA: TGTGCCAGCAGCTTGTACGATAAAGGACCCGGGGAGCTGTTTTTT
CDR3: CASSLYDKGPGELFF

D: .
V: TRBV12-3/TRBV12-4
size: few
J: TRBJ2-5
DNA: TGTGCCAGCAGTTTAACCACAGGGACCTGGGAGACCCAGTACTTC
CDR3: CASSLTTGTWETQYF

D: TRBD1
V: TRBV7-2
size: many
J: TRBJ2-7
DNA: TGTGCCAGCAGTACGGGACAGGGGTACGAGCAGTACTTC
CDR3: CASSTGQGYEQYF

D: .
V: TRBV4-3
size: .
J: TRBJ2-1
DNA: TGCGCCAGCAGCCAAGATCCCCGGGAAGGGTGGCAGTTCTTC
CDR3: CASSQDPREGWQFF

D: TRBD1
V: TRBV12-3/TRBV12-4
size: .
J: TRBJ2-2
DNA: TGTGCCAGCAGTGACAGACAGGGGGGTACCGGGGAGCTGTTTTTT
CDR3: CASSDRQGGTGELFF

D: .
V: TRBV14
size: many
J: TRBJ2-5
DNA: TGTGCCAGCAGCCAACTATACCAGGGTGAGACCCAGTACTTC
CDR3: CASSQLYQGETQYF

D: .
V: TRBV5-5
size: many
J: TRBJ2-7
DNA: TGTGCCAGTCGGGAGCTCCTCCTATTCTCCTACGAGCAGTACTTC
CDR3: CASRELLLFSYEQYF

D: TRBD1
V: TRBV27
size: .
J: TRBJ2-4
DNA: TGTGCCAGCAGTTTATGGGGCCCGGCAGGGGGAAAAAACATTCAGTACTTC
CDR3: CASSLWGPAGGKNIQYF

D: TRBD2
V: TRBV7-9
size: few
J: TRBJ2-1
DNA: TGTGCCAGCAGCACTTGGACTAGCGGGCGGTACAATGAGCAGTTCTTC
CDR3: CASSTWTSGRYNEQFF

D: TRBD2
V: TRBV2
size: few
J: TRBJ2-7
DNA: TGTGCCAGCAGTGGGGGACTAGCGGGGGAGTCCTACTCCTACGAGCAGTACTTC
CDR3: CASSGGLAGESYSYEQYF

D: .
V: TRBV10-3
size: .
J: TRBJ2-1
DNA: TGTGCCATCAGTGCGGGTTTGGGGGGACAGGAGCAGTTCTTC
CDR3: CAISAGLGGQEQFF

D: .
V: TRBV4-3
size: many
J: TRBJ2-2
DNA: TGCGCCAGCAGCCAAGAACGGACCGGGGAGCTGTTTTTT
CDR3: CASSQERTGELFF

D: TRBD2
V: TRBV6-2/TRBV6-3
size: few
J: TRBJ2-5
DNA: TGTGCCAGCAGATTAGGATCTAGCGGAACGTACCAAGAGACCCAGTACTTC
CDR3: CASRLGSSGTYQETQYF

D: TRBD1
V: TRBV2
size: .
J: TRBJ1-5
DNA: TGTGCCAGCACCGAGGACAGGGATCAGCCCCAGCATTTT
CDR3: CASTEDRDQPQHF

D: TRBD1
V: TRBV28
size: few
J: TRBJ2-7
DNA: TGTGCCAGCAGTTCCCCCGACAGGGCAGCCTACGAGCAGTACTTC
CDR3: CASSSPDRAAYEQYF

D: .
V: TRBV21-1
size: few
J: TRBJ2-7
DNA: TGTGCCAGCAGCAAAGTGATTCTCTACGAGCAGTACTTC
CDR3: CASSKVILYEQYF

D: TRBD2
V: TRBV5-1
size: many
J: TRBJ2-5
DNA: TGCGCCAGCAGCTTGAGAGCGGGAGTCGGAGAGACCCAGTACTTC
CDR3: CASSLRAGVGETQYF

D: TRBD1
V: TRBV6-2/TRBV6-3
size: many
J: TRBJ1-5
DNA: TGTGCCAGCAGCCGGGACAGGCAACATTCGGGCAATCAGCCCCAGCATTTT
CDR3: CASSRDRQHSGNQPQHF

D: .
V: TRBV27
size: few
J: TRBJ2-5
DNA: TGTGCCAGCAGTCCATACCCCTGGGCGGAGACCCAGTACTTC
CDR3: CASSPYPWAETQYF

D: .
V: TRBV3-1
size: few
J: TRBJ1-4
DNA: TGTGCCAGCAGCCAAGACTGGGATCGGATGAATGAAAAACTGTTTTTT
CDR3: CASSQDWDRMNEKLFF

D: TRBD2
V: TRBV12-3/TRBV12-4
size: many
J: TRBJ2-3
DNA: TGTGCCAGCAGTTGGTTGCTAGCGGGGGGTTACCGCACAGATACGCAGTATTTT
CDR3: CASSWLLAGGYRTDTQYF

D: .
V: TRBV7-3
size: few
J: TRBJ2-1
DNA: TGTGCCAGCAGCTCCCGGCGGGGTGTAAAGTGGAATGAGCAGTTCTTC
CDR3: CASSSRRGVKWNEQFF

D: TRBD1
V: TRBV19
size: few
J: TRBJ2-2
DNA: TGTGCCAGTAGTATCGGTCCCGGGACAGGGGGCGGCACCGGGGAGCTGTTTTTT
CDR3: CASSIGPGTGGGTGELFF

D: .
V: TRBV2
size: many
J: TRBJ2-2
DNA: TGTGCCACCATCTTACAGAACACCGGGGAGCTGTTTTTT
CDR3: CATILQNTGELFF